Listed below are T cell receptor beta chains from one sample, sequenced in a study of T cell responses to AZD1222 COVID-19 vaccine. Produced via immunoSEQ multiplex PCR; TCRdb's table is partial and in-frame only. The data hold 150,000 to 200,000 clones, with just over 90% observed a single time. The input for sequencing was peripheral blood, taken 28 days after the second AZD1222 dose. Receptors were obtained from an adult who received the AZD1222 COVID-19 vaccine. Both conserved end residues are part of each CDR3. A D gene is named only where the DNA matches it firmly. Some rows have no size entry. The others give once, few or many, or a class for an expanded clone.

clone_size: -; j_call: TRBJ2-5; v_call: TRBV12-5; d_call: TRBD2; cdr3_length: 16; cdr3_aa: CASGLVQAGLQETQYF; cdr3_nt: TGTGCTAGTGGTTTGGTACAAGCGGGGCTCCAAGAGACCCAGTACTTC
clone_size: -; j_call: TRBJ1-4; v_call: TRBV9; d_call: -; cdr3_length: 13; cdr3_aa: CASSVDMMETLFF; cdr3_nt: TGTGCCAGCAGCGTAGACATGATGGAAACGCTGTTTTTT
clone_size: -; j_call: TRBJ1-5; v_call: TRBV12-5; d_call: -; cdr3_length: 14; cdr3_aa: CASGLTGWGQPQHF; cdr3_nt: TGTGCTAGTGGTCTAACAGGGTGGGGACAGCCCCAGCATTTT
clone_size: -; j_call: TRBJ1-6; v_call: TRBV7-3; d_call: -; cdr3_length: 15; cdr3_aa: CASSLGRGYNSPLHF; cdr3_nt: TGTGCCAGCAGCTTGGGTAGGGGCTATAATTCACCCCTCCACTTT
clone_size: -; j_call: TRBJ2-1; v_call: TRBV5-4; d_call: TRBD2; cdr3_length: 16; cdr3_aa: CASSSRTSGSYNEQFF; cdr3_nt: TGTGCCAGCAGCTCCCGAACTAGCGGCTCCTACAATGAGCAGTTCTTC
clone_size: once; j_call: TRBJ2-2; v_call: TRBV28; d_call: -; cdr3_length: 15; cdr3_aa: CASSGVRRHTGELFF; cdr3_nt: TGTGCCAGCAGCGGGGTAAGGCGGCACACCGGGGAGCTGTTTTTT
clone_size: -; j_call: TRBJ1-5; v_call: TRBV19; d_call: -; cdr3_length: 14; cdr3_aa: CASKPPYSNQPQHF; cdr3_nt: TGTGCCAGTAAGCCGCCTTATAGCAATCAGCCCCAGCATTTT
clone_size: -; j_call: TRBJ1-5; v_call: TRBV11-2; d_call: TRBD1; cdr3_length: 14; cdr3_aa: CASSSGGGNQPQHF; cdr3_nt: TGTGCCAGCAGTTCAGGGGGCGGCAATCAGCCCCAGCATTTT
clone_size: -; j_call: TRBJ1-6; v_call: TRBV14; d_call: -; cdr3_length: 18; cdr3_aa: CASSQRGAISHIGSPLHF; cdr3_nt: TGTGCCAGCAGCCAAAGGGGGGCCATCTCCCATATCGGTTCACCCCTCCACTTT
clone_size: -; j_call: TRBJ2-6; v_call: TRBV7-9; d_call: -; cdr3_length: 16; cdr3_aa: CASSFLTVLGANVLTF; cdr3_nt: TGTGCCAGCAGCTTTCTTACGGTTCTCGGGGCCAACGTCCTGACTTTC
clone_size: few; j_call: TRBJ2-7; v_call: TRBV29-1; d_call: TRBD2; cdr3_length: 14; cdr3_aa: CSVGEGLGGYEQYF; cdr3_nt: TGCAGCGTCGGGGAGGGGCTAGGTGGATACGAGCAGTACTTC
clone_size: once; j_call: TRBJ2-1; v_call: TRBV2; d_call: TRBD2; cdr3_length: 15; cdr3_aa: CASSRLAGVYNEQFF; cdr3_nt: TGTGCCAGCAGTAGACTAGCGGGAGTCTACAATGAGCAGTTCTTC
clone_size: -; j_call: TRBJ2-2; v_call: TRBV7-3; d_call: TRBD2; cdr3_length: 14; cdr3_aa: CASSTRGGPGELFF; cdr3_nt: TGTGCCAGCAGCACCCGGGGGGGCCCCGGGGAGCTGTTTTTT
clone_size: -; j_call: TRBJ1-3; v_call: TRBV27; d_call: -; cdr3_length: 15; cdr3_aa: CASSPAVGVGNTIYF; cdr3_nt: TGTGCCAGCAGTCCCGCGGTAGGGGTAGGAAACACCATATATTTT
clone_size: -; j_call: TRBJ1-5; v_call: TRBV10-3; d_call: TRBD1; cdr3_length: 18; cdr3_aa: CAISEPGGGTGVGQPQHF; cdr3_nt: TGTGCCATCAGTGAACCCGGTGGGGGGACAGGGGTAGGTCAGCCCCAGCATTTT
clone_size: -; j_call: TRBJ2-1; v_call: TRBV3-1/TRBV3-2; d_call: TRBD2; cdr3_length: 18; cdr3_aa: CASSPGYRLAGKYNEQFF; cdr3_nt: TGTGCCAGCAGCCCTGGGTATCGACTAGCGGGAAAATACAATGAGCAGTTCTTC
clone_size: -; j_call: TRBJ1-4; v_call: TRBV9; d_call: -; cdr3_length: 16; cdr3_aa: CASSVAREGVGEKLFF; cdr3_nt: TGTGCCAGCAGCGTAGCTCGGGAGGGCGTAGGTGAAAAACTGTTTTTT
clone_size: -; j_call: TRBJ1-3; v_call: TRBV6-5; d_call: -; cdr3_length: 15; cdr3_aa: CASSYSKVPGNTIYF; cdr3_nt: TGTGCCAGCAGTTACTCGAAGGTGCCCGGAAACACCATATATTTT